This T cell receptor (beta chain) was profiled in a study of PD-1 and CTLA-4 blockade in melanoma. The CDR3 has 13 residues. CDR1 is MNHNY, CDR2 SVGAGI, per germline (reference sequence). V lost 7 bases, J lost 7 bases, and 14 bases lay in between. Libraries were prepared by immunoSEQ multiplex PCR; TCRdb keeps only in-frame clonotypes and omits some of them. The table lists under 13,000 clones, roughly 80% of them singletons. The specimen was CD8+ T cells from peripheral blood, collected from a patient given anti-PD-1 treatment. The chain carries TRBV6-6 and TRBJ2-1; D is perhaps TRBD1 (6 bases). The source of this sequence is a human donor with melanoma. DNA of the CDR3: TGTGCCAGCATCGTGGGGGCAGGGAATGAGCAGTTCTTC. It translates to CASIVGAGNEQFF.